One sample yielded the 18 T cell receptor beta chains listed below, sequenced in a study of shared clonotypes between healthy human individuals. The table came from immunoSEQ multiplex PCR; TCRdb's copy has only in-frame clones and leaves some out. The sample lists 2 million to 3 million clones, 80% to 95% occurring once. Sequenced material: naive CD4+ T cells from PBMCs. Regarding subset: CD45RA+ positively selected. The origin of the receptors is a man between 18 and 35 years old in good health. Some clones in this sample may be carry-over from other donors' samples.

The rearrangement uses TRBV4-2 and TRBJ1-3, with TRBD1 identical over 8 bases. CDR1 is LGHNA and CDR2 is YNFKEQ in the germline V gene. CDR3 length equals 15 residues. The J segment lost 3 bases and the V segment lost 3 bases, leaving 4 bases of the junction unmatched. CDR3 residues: CASSHRTGNGNTIYF. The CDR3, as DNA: TGTGCCAGCAGCCACCGGACAGGGAATGGAAACACCATATATTTT.

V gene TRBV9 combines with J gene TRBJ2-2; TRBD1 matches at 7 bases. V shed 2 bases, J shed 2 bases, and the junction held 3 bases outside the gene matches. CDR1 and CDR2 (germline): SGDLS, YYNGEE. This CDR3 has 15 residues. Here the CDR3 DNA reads TGTGCCAGCAGCGTCCGGGACAGAAACACCGGGGAGCTGTTTTTT. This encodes CASSVRDRNTGELFF.

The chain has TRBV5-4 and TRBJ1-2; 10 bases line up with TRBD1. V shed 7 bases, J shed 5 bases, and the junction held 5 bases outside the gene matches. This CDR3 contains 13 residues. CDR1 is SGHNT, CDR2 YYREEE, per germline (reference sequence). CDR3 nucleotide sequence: TGTGCCAGCTCGGGACAGGGGTTATATGGCTACACCTTC. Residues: CASSGQGLYGYTF.

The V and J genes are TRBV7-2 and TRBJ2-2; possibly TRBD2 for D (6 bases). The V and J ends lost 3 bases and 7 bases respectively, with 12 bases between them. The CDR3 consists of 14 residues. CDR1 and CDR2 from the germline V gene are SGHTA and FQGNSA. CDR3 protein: CASSLRDSGGELFF. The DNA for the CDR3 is TGTGCCAGCAGCTTGCGGGACTCGGGCGGGGAGCTGTTTTTT.

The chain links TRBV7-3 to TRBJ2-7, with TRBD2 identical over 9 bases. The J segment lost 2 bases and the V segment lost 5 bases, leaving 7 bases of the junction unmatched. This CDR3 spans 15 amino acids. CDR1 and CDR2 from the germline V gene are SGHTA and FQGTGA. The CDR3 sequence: CASSRASGAPYEQYF. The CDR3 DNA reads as TGTGCCAGCAGCCGGGCTAGCGGGGCGCCCTACGAGCAGTACTTC.

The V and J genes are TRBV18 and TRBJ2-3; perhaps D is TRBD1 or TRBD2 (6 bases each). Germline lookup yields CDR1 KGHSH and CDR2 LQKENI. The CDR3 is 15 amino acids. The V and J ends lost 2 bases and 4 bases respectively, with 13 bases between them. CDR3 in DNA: TGTGCCAGCTCACCAAACTTGGGGGGCTCAGATACGCAGTATTTT. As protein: CASSPNLGGSDTQYF.

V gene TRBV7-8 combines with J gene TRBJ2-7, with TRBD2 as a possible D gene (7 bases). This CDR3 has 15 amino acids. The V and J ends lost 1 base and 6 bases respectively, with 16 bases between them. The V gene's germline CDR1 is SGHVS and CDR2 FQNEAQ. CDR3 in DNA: TGTGCCAGCAGCTTAGGGGCACGGGGGGCAGGCGAGCAGTACTTC. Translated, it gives CASSLGARGAGEQYF.

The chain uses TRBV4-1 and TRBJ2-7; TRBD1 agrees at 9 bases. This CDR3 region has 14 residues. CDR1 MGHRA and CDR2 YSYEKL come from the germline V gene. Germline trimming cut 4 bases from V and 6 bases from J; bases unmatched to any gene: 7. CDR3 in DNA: TGCGCCAGCAGCCTCCGGGACAGGGACTTCGAGCAGTACTTC. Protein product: CASSLRDRDFEQYF.

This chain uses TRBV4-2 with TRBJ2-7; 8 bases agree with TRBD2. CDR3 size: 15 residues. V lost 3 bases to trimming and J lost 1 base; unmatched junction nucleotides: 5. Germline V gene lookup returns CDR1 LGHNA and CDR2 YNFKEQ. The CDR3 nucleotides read TGTGCCAGCAGCCATTCTAGCGGGCCTTCCTACGAGCAGTACTTC. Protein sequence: CASSHSSGPSYEQYF.

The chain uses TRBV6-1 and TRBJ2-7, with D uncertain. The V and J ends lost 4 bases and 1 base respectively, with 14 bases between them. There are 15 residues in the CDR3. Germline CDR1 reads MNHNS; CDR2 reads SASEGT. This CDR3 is CASSGHVGNSYEQYF. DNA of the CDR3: TGTGCCAGCAGTGGACATGTGGGGAATTCCTACGAGCAGTACTTC.

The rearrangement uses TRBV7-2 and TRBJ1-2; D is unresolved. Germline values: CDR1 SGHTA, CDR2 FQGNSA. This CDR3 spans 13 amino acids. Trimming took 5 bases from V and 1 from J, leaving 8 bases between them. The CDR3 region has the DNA TGTGCCAGCAGCCGCAGCAGTAACTATGGCTACACCTTC. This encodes CASSRSSNYGYTF.

DNA for the CDR3: TGTGCCAGCAGAACTAATATTTACGAGCAGTACTTC. Amino acids: CASRTNIYEQYF. The V and J genes are TRBV2 and TRBJ2-7; the D is unclear. Trimming took 6 bases from V and 4 from J, leaving 10 bases between them. There are 12 residues in the CDR3. The germline V gene encodes CDR1 SNHLY and CDR2 FYNNEI. Together with reference TRBV2 and TRBJ2-7, the CDR3 gives the full variable domain: EPEVTQTPSHQVTQMGQEVILRCVPISNHLYFYWYRQILGQKVEFLVSFYNNEISEKSEIFDDQFSVERPDGSNFTLKIRSTKLEDSAMYFCASRTNIYEQYFGPGTRLTVT.

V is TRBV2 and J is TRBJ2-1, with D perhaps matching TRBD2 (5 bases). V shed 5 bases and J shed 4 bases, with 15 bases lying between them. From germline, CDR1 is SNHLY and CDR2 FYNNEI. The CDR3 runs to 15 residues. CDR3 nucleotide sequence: TGTGCCAGCAGTCCGCGGGCTGGCAGATACAATGAGCAGTTCTTC. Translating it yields CASSPRAGRYNEQFF. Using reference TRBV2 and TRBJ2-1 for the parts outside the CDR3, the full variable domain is EPEVTQTPSHQVTQMGQEVILRCVPISNHLYFYWYRQILGQKVEFLVSFYNNEISEKSEIFDDQFSVERPDGSNFTLKIRSTKLEDSAMYFCASSPRAGRYNEQFFGPGTRLTVL.

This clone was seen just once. CDR3 amino acids: CASTGPGTRINQPQHF. In DNA, the CDR3 is TGTGCCAGCACCGGACCCGGGACACGTATCAACCAGCCCCAGCATTTT. The chain is built from TRBV28 and TRBJ1-5, with TRBD1 as a possible D gene (6 bases). CDR1 is MDHEN, CDR2 SYDVKM, per germline. V was clipped by 7 bases and J by 7 bases, with 23 bases between them. The CDR3 runs 16 residues.

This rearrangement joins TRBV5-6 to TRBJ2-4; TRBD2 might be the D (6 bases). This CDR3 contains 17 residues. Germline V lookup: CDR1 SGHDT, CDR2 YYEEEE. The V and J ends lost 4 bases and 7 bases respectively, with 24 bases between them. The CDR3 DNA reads TGTGCCAGCAGCCCTGGATCCGGGGTCGCGGGGTGGAACATTCAGTACTTC. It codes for CASSPGSGVAGWNIQYF.

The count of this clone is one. Here the CDR3 reads CASSYGWSGSYEQYF. The DNA of the CDR3 is TGTGCCAGCAGTTACGGTTGGTCGGGGTCCTACGAGCAGTACTTC. V and J are TRBV28 and TRBJ2-7; a possible D gene is TRBD2 (5 bases). Between the trimmed V and J ends, which lost 4 bases and 1 base, there was a span of 14 bases. The CDR3 sequence is 15 residues long. Germline V gene data show CDR1 as MDHEN and CDR2 as SYDVKM. The full variable domain, in which reference TRBV28 and TRBJ2-7 provide the parts outside the CDR3, is DVKVTQSSRYLVKRTGEKVFLECVQDMDHENMFWYRQDPGLGLRLIYFSYDVKMKEKGDIPEGYSVSREKKERFSLILESASTNQTSMYLCASSYGWSGSYEQYFGPGTRLTVT.

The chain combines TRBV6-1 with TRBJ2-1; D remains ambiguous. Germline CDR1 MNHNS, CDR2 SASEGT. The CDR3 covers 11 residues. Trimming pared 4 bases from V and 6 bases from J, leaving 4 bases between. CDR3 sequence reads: CASSVSNEQFF. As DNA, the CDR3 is TGTGCCAGCAGTGTCAGCAATGAGCAGTTCTTC.

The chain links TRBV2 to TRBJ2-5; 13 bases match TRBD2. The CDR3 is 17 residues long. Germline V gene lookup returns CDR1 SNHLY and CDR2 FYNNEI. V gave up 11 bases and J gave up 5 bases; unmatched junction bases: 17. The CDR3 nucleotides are TGTGCCCCCGATCGCGGACTAGCGGGAGTGGGGCAGGAGACCCAGTACTTC. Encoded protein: CAPDRGLAGVGQETQYF.